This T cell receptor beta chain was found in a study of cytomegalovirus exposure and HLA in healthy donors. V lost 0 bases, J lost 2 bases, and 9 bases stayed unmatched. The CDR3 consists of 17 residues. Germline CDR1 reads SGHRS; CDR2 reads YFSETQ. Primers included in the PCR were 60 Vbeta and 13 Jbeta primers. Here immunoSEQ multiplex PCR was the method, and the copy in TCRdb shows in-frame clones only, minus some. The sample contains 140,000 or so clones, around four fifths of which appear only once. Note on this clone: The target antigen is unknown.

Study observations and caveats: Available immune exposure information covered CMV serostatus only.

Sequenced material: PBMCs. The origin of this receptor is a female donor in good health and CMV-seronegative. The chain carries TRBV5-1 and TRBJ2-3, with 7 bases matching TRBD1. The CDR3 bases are TGCGCCAGCAGCTTGGTTGGTCTAGGGGGCCCCACAGATACGCAGTATTTT. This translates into CASSLVGLGGPTDTQYF.